Below are 17 T cell receptor beta chains sequenced from a single sample in a study of blood T cell repertoires in COVID-19. TCRdb's copy holds only in-frame clones and misses some; the assay was immunoSEQ multiplex PCR. This sample has about 310,000 clones, with 70% to 90% found just once. The specimen sequenced was PBMCs or T cells enriched from blood (not recorded which). These receptors came from a man aged 25-45 years who had recovered from COVID-19.

J is TRBJ1-1 and V is TRBV7-2; possibly TRBD1 for D (5 bases). Germline loops: CDR1 SGHTA, CDR2 FQGNSA. The CDR3 is 14 amino acids. V gave up 5 bases and J gave up 0 bases, with 10 bases separating them. The CDR3, as DNA: TGTGCCAGCAGCGCACAGGTCATGAACACTGAAGCTTTCTTT. It translates to CASSAQVMNTEAFF.

The chain is built from TRBV9 and TRBJ2-7; 9 bases are a match to TRBD1. The CDR3 contains 14 residues. J gave up 5 bases and V 0 bases, and 3 bases lay outside the gene matches. The germline V gene encodes CDR1 SGDLS and CDR2 YYNGEE. For the CDR3, the DNA is TGTGCCAGCAGCGTAGGGGACAGGGCCCACGAGCAGTACTTC. It encodes CASSVGDRAHEQYF.

The gene calls are TRBV2 and TRBJ1-5; 7 bases are a match to TRBD1. The CDR3 covers 15 residues. Germline CDR1 SNHLY, CDR2 FYNNEI. Trimming cost V 5 bases and J 1 base; bases outside gene matches: 5. This CDR3 reads CASSSQGMSNQPQHF. The CDR3 region has the DNA TGTGCCAGCAGTTCACAGGGGATGAGCAATCAGCCCCAGCATTTT.

The V and J genes are TRBV21-1 and TRBJ2-5; the table names TRBD2, a call not compared with the DNA. TRBV21-1 has pseudogene status. The CDR3 has 18 residues. The CDR3 spells CASSPPRRAGETQETQYF. As DNA, the CDR3 is TGTGCCAGCAGCCCTCCCCGGCGAGCGGGGGAGACCCAAGAGACCCAGTACTTC.

The chain is built from TRBV9 and TRBJ2-5, with 8 bases that match TRBD2. This CDR3 contains 16 residues. Trimming at V came to 0 bases and at J to 2 bases, leaving 6 bases not matched to a gene. CDR1 and CDR2 from the germline V gene are SGDLS and YYNGEE. The CDR3 DNA reads as TGTGCCAGCAGCGTAGCGGCGGGGGGCCGACAAGAGACCCAGTACTTC. Amino acid sequence: CASSVAAGGRQETQYF.

A single count supports this clone. The gene calls are TRBV10-3 and TRBJ1-1, with TRBD1 identical over 7 bases. Germline V CDR1 and CDR2: ENHRY, SYGVKD. Losses at the gene ends were 2 bases for V and 2 bases for J; bases not matched to a gene: 8. This CDR3 has 16 amino acids. In DNA form, the CDR3 reads TGTGCCATCAGTGAGAAAGCTAGGACAGGAAACACTGAAGCTTTCTTT. It specifies CAISEKARTGNTEAFF.

The chain links TRBV4-2 to TRBJ2-3; the D gene is possibly TRBD1 (6 bases). Trimming removed 8 bases at V and 1 base at J, with 16 bases between. The CDR3 has 15 residues. CDR1 is LGHNA, CDR2 YNFKEQ, per germline. The CDR3 protein is CASQTGQARTDTQYF. CDR3 nucleotides: TGTGCCAGCCAGACGGGACAAGCCCGCACAGATACGCAGTATTTT.

V and J are TRBV30 and TRBJ1-5; possible D gene TRBD1, 6 bases. This CDR3 contains 13 residues. Germline loops: CDR1 GTSNPN, CDR2 SVGIG (reference sequence). Deletions cut 4 bases from V and 4 bases from J, with 11 bases between. The CDR3 DNA is TGTGCCTGGACGCAGGGGATTAATCAGCCCCAGCATTTT. Its translation is CAWTQGINQPQHF.

This clone is a singleton in its sample. V and J are TRBV12-1 and TRBJ1-5; the D call in the table, TRBD1, was not verified against the DNA. TRBV12-1 has pseudogene status. The CDR3 is made up of 16 amino acids. Here the CDR3 DNA reads TGTGCCAGCAGCTACGGACAGGGGGGCTTGGATCAGCCCCAGCATTTT. Residues: CASSYGQGGLDQPQHF.

J is TRBJ2-7 and V is TRBV2, with D possibly matching TRBD1 (5 bases). The germline CDR1 and CDR2 sequences are SNHLY and FYNNEI. V was trimmed by 11 bases and J by 3 bases, leaving 11 bases between them. The CDR3 is 11 amino acids. CDR3 DNA sequence: TGTGCCTCCCGCCAGGGCTACGAGCAGTACTTC. Amino acid sequence: CASRQGYEQYF.

The rearrangement uses TRBV11-2 and TRBJ2-2; TRBD1 matches 9 bases. Trimming took 3 bases from V and 3 from J; bases not matched to a gene: 2. The CDR3 covers 15 residues. Germline V gene data show CDR1 as SGHAT and CDR2 as FQNNGV. The CDR3 here is CASSLGQGDTGELFF. The DNA of the CDR3 is TGTGCCAGCAGCTTGGGACAGGGAGACACCGGGGAGCTGTTTTTT.

This chain joins TRBV11-1 and TRBJ2-3; TRBD2 agrees at 7 bases. The CDR3 spans 15 residues. J lost 2 bases, V lost 4 bases, and 6 bases had no gene match. CDR1 is SGHAT and CDR2 is FQDESV in the germline V gene (reference sequence). CDR3 loop: CASSSRGVYTDTQYF. CDR3 nucleotides: TGTGCCAGCAGCTCACGGGGGGTCTACACAGATACGCAGTATTTT.

This clone was found many times. The V and J genes are TRBV5-4 and TRBJ1-2, with D maybe TRBD1 (6 bases). The V end was cut by 6 bases, the J end by 2 bases, with 17 bases between. The CDR3 consists of 15 residues. The V gene's germline CDR1 is SGHNT and CDR2 YYREEE (reference sequence). As DNA, the CDR3 is TGTGCCAGCACCCCTTCCGCAGGGGAGAACTATGGCTACACCTTC. Protein: CASTPSAGENYGYTF.

The count of this clone is one. The rearrangement joins TRBV10-3 to TRBJ1-3; 7 bases are shared with TRBD1. From germline, CDR1 is ENHRY and CDR2 SYGVKD. After removal of 9 bases from V and 4 bases from J, the junction contained 6 bases not matched to a gene. The length of the CDR3 is 13 residues. CDR3 amino acids: CAITGTVGNTIYF. In DNA, the CDR3 is TGTGCCATAACCGGGACAGTAGGAAACACCATATATTTT.

This clone was observed a single time. The V call is TRBV7-9, the J call TRBJ1-2; unclear D gene. V was pared by 3 bases and J by 13 bases, with 15 bases between. The CDR3 covers 12 residues. Per germline, CDR1 SEHNR and CDR2 FQNEAQ (reference sequence). The CDR3 is CASSLGSPFFTF. The CDR3 coding sequence is TGTGCCAGCAGCTTGGGCAGTCCGTTCTTCACCTTC. The full variable domain, in which reference TRBV7-9 and TRBJ1-2 provide the parts outside the CDR3, is DTGVSQNPRHKITKRGQNVTFRCDPISEHNRLYWYRQTLGQGPEFLTYFQNEAQLEKSRLLSDRFSAERPKGSFSTLEIQRTEQGDSAMYLCASSLGSPFFTFGSGTRLTVV.

This clone was counted a single time. The V call is TRBV11-2, the J call TRBJ1-2; 8 bases are shared with TRBD1. In germline, CDR1 is SGHAT, CDR2 FQNNGV. The CDR3 totals 15 residues. The ends lost 2 bases at V and 5 bases at J; junction bases unmatched: 7. The CDR3 loop reads CASSLSDRGGYGYTF. The DNA for the CDR3 is TGTGCCAGCAGCTTATCAGACAGGGGAGGATATGGCTACACCTTC.

The chain couples TRBV14 to TRBJ2-7, with D tentatively TRBD2 (5 bases). In germline, CDR1 is SGHDN, CDR2 FVKESK. V lost 1 base and J 4 bases, leaving 11 bases between the germline ends. The CDR3 totals 14 residues. The CDR3 reads CASSQVGSGYEQYF. CDR3 bases: TGTGCCAGCAGCCAAGTAGGCTCGGGATACGAGCAGTACTTC.